These 10 T cell receptor beta chains came from one sample sequenced in a study of read filtering for tumor transcriptome and immune sequencing. This library used about 400 ng RNA and molecular barcoded adaptors spanning alpha/delta and beta/gamma chains. TCRdb analysed the reads with MiXCR anew, one entry per CDR3 protein. The profile covers 50,000 to 65,000 distinct CDR3 sequences, with 12% appearing a single time and 16% taken by the ten largest. The sequencing sample was made of a population of CD138-negative cells sorted from bone marrow. The receptors stem from a donor over 35 with multiple myeloma.

This clonotype showed up many times. The chain is built from TRBV30 and TRBJ1-1; TRBD1 matches at 7 bases. This CDR3 contains 14 residues. Germline values: CDR1 GTSNPN, CDR2 SVGIG (reference sequence). V shed 5 bases and J 0 bases; nucleotides not matched to a gene: 6. CDR3 region: CAWGIRGMNTEAFF. DNA of the CDR3: TGTGCCTGGGGAATCAGGGGGATGAACACTGAAGCTTTCTTT.

This clonotype was observed at least ten times. The V gene is TRBV6-2 or TRBV6-3, the J gene TRBJ2-1, with TRBD2 matching 7 bases. Germline-derived CDR1 and CDR2 are MNHEY and SVGEGT. The CDR3 extends over 14 amino acids. J gave up 5 bases and V 8 bases, and 9 bases lay outside the gene matches. The CDR3 here is CASWSSGENNEQFF. The CDR3 nucleotides are TGTGCCAGCTGGTCTAGCGGAGAAAACAATGAGCAGTTCTTC.

The sample holds many counts of this clonotype. The CDR3: CASSDGELSYNEQFF. In nucleotides, the CDR3 is TGTGCCAGCAGTGATGGGGAGCTCTCCTACAATGAGCAGTTCTTC. The genes are TRBV3-1 and TRBJ2-1; D may be TRBD2 (5 bases). This CDR3 spans 15 amino acids. Germline V gives CDR1 LGHDT, CDR2 YNNKEL (reference sequence). V was cut by 6 bases and J by 0 bases, with 12 bases left in between.

This clonotype was counted at least ten times. V usage is TRBV11-1 and J usage is TRBJ2-1; no definite D call. V was trimmed by 0 bases and J by 6 bases, leaving 12 bases between them. Germline loops: CDR1 SGHAT, CDR2 FQDESV (reference sequence). This CDR3 region has 15 residues. The CDR3 reads CASSLAIFILNEQFF. In DNA, the CDR3 is TGTGCCAGCAGCTTAGCGATTTTCATACTCAATGAGCAGTTCTTC.

This clonotype has ten or more counts. The J gene is TRBJ1-1, the V gene TRBV6-5; D gene ambiguous. Trimming removed 0 bases at V and 5 bases at J, with 16 bases between. The CDR3 totals 16 residues. Per the germline V gene, CDR1 is MNHEY and CDR2 is SVGAGI. The CDR3 loop is CASSYSSWVDVTEAFF. CDR3 DNA: TGTGCCAGCAGTTACTCGTCGTGGGTGGATGTTACTGAAGCTTTCTTT.

Note on this clonotype: A junction boundary mismatches the germline segment, possibly from a read error. The chain couples TRBV29-1 to TRBJ1-1; 7 positions match TRBD1. The CDR3 runs 13 residues. CDR1 SQVTM and CDR2 ANQGSEA come from the germline V gene. The CDR3 DNA is TGCAGCACCTCCGGGACAGCGAACACTGAGGCTCTCTTT. This codes for CSTSGTANTEALF.

This clonotype was observed at least ten times. This chain's CDR3 is CSAEKGASTEAFF. In DNA form, the CDR3 reads TGCAGTGCCGAGAAGGGGGCAAGCACTGAAGCTTTCTTT. The J gene is TRBJ1-1, the V gene TRBV20-1; TRBD1 matches 7 bases. CDR1 is DFQATT and CDR2 is SNEGSKA in the germline V gene (reference sequence). V trimming: 6 bases; J trimming: 4 bases; junction bases outside the gene matches: 8. This CDR3 has 13 residues.

This clonotype has a count of ten or more. V is TRBV24-1 and J is TRBJ2-5, with a possible D match to TRBD2 (5 bases). The CDR3 covers 16 residues. Deletions cut 4 bases from V and 5 bases from J, with 19 bases between. Germline assignment: CDR1 KGHDR and CDR2 SFDVKD. The CDR3 DNA sequence: TGTGCCACCAGTGACCATAACTCACTAGGACCGGAGACCCAGTACTTC. Translating it yields CATSDHNSLGPETQYF.

This clonotype was recorded at least ten times. The rearrangement joins TRBV6-2 or TRBV6-3 to TRBJ1-1; D may be TRBD1 (5 bases). V gave up 5 bases and J gave up 1 base, with 17 bases separating them. There are 16 residues in the CDR3. Per the germline V gene, CDR1 is MNHEY and CDR2 is SVGEGT. Here the CDR3 reads CASSPLGAGRNTEAFF. In DNA, the CDR3 is TGTGCCAGCAGTCCCCTCGGGGCGGGGAGGAACACTGAAGCTTTCTTT.

To note about this clonotype: It may be a read error: a sequence one base away is much more abundant. J is TRBJ2-5 and V is TRBV5-1; no clear D. The germline CDR1 and CDR2 sequences are SGHRS and YFSETQ. CDR3 length equals 15 residues. CDR3 in DNA: TGCGCCAGCAGTTTGGCAGCAGTGGACCAAGAGACCCAGTACTTC. It yields the protein CASSLAAVDQETQYF.